A selection of T cell receptor beta chains follows, all from one sample in a study of blood T cell repertoires in COVID-19. The method was immunoSEQ multiplex PCR; TCRdb's version includes in-frame clones alone and lacks a portion of them. This sample has about 26,000 clones, with about 84% found just once. Input material: peripheral blood. The receptors were gathered from a man aged 50 to 59 with active or convalescent COVID-19. The CDR3 runs from the conserved cysteine through the conserved F or W. Each record gives: J gene, V gene, CDR3 length, clone size, D gene, CDR3 protein, CDR3 DNA. The D gene is left open where the match is weak. Size is stated for part of the rows, as once, few or many counts, or as a class when the clone is expanded.

TRBJ1-1,TRBV7-2,13,NA,NA,CASSLLGLNEAFF,TGTGCCAGCAGCTTACTGGGGCTCAATGAAGCTTTCTTT
TRBJ2-2,TRBV6-4,14,few,TRBD2,CASSDGTSTGELFF,TGTGCCAGCAGTGACGGGACTAGCACCGGGGAGCTGTTTTTT
TRBJ1-3,TRBV19,15,NA,TRBD1,CASSFPQGPGNTIYF,TGTGCCAGTAGTTTTCCACAGGGGCCTGGAAACACCATATATTTT
TRBJ2-7,TRBV6-1,13,NA,NA,CASSERDSYEQYF,TGTGCCAGCAGTGAACGAGACTCCTACGAGCAGTACTTC
TRBJ2-7,TRBV4-2,13,NA,TRBD1,CASSPVTGPEQYF,TGTGCCAGCAGCCCTGTGACAGGGCCCGAGCAGTACTTC
TRBJ2-1,TRBV9,11,NA,NA,CASSVESEQFF,TGTGCCAGCAGCGTTGAGAGTGAGCAGTTCTTC
TRBJ1-4,TRBV5-1,16,once,TRBD1,CASSLDPGGSGEKLFF,TGCGCCAGCAGCTTGGACCCAGGGGGCTCTGGTGAAAAACTGTTTTTT
TRBJ2-3,TRBV9,16,NA,TRBD2,CASSVGAGGSTDTQYF,TGTGCCAGCAGCGTAGGGGCGGGAGGGAGCACAGATACGCAGTATTTT
TRBJ1-1,TRBV6-5,16,NA,TRBD1,CASSSVGRGRGTEAFF,TGTGCCAGCAGTTCGGTCGGTAGGGGGCGCGGGACTGAAGCTTTCTTT
TRBJ2-5,TRBV10-2,17,NA,TRBD1,CASSPHTGGRGWETQYF,TGCGCCAGCAGTCCGCACACAGGGGGCCGAGGGTGGGAGACCCAGTACTTC
TRBJ2-5,TRBV6-1,18,NA,NA,CASSDWAQGPSGRETQYF,TGTGCCAGCAGTGATTGGGCTCAGGGGCCCTCAGGGCGAGAGACCCAGTACTTC
TRBJ1-5,TRBV6-5,14,NA,TRBD1,CASSPGTGREPQHF,TGTGCCAGCAGCCCAGGGACAGGGCGGGAGCCCCAGCATTTT
TRBJ1-6,TRBV27,14,NA,NA,CASRPDTGNSPLHF,TGTGCCAGCAGACCGGACACAGGGAATTCACCCCTCCACTTT
TRBJ2-3,TRBV2,15,NA,NA,CASSEVTELTDTQYF,TGTGCCAGCAGTGAGGTGACAGAGCTTACAGATACGCAGTATTTT
TRBJ2-5,TRBV7-9,15,NA,NA,CASSQLQGDERAQYF,TGTGCCAGCAGCCAGCTGCAGGGTGATGAAAGGGCCCAGTACTTC
TRBJ2-1,TRBV20-1,10,NA,TRBD2,CSTSGGVQFF,TGCAGCACCTCGGGGGGGGTGCAGTTCTTC
TRBJ1-2,TRBV9,13,NA,NA,CASSVVENYGYTF,TGTGCCAGCAGCGTAGTAGAGAACTATGGCTACACCTTC
TRBJ2-5,TRBV4-2,16,NA,TRBD2,CASSQGGRGGPETQYF,TGTGCCAGCAGCCAAGGAGGACGGGGGGGCCCCGAGACCCAGTACTTC
TRBJ2-6,TRBV28,16,NA,TRBD2,CASSNPRAGVANVLTF,TGTGCCAGCAGTAACCCCCGGGCGGGAGTTGCCAACGTCCTGACTTTC
TRBJ2-1,TRBV7-3,16,NA,TRBD2,CASSSSGSRHYNEQFF,TGTGCCAGCAGCTCAAGCGGGAGCCGCCACTACAATGAGCAGTTCTTC
TRBJ1-2,TRBV24-1,13,NA,TRBD1,CATSDLTGVGYTF,TGTGCCACCAGTGATTTGACAGGGGTTGGCTACACCTTC
TRBJ2-1,TRBV14,16,NA,TRBD2,CASSQLGLAGVNEQFF,TGTGCCAGCAGCCAATTGGGACTAGCGGGAGTCAATGAGCAGTTCTTC
TRBJ1-4,TRBV6-5,13,NA,NA,CASRTVSSEKLFF,TGTGCCAGCAGGACAGTTTCTAGTGAAAAACTGTTTTTT
TRBJ2-1,TRBV29-1,18,NA,TRBD2,CSVCGTSGTMLSYNEQFF,TGCAGCGTTTGTGGGACTAGCGGGACTATGTTGTCTTACAATGAGCAGTTCTTC
TRBJ1-4,TRBV5-1,13,NA,NA,CASSLVGGGELFF,TGCGCCAGCAGCTTGGTAGGCGGCGGGGAACTGTTTTTT
TRBJ1-4,TRBV3-1/TRBV3-2,15,NA,NA,CASSQEWGEDEKLFF,TGTGCCAGCAGCCAAGAATGGGGGGAGGATGAAAAACTGTTTTTT
TRBJ2-4,TRBV7-9,14,NA,TRBD1,CASSHRGQGNIQYF,TGTGCCAGCAGCCACCGTGGACAGGGGAACATTCAGTACTTC
TRBJ1-1,TRBV10-1,14,NA,NA,CASSEGGEVTEAFF,TGCGCCAGCAGTGAAGGGGGTGAGGTCACTGAAGCTTTCTTT
TRBJ1-2,TRBV19,15,NA,TRBD1,CASSFRDSLFYGYTF,TGTGCCAGTAGCTTCCGGGACAGCCTATTCTATGGCTACACCTTC
TRBJ2-6,TRBV6-6,15,NA,NA,CASSPGGSGANVLTF,TGTGCCAGCAGCCCCGGGGGCTCTGGGGCCAACGTCCTGACTTTC
TRBJ2-2,TRBV24-1,15,NA,NA,CATSDPVTDTGELFF,TGTGCCACCAGTGATCCAGTCACAGACACCGGGGAGCTGTTTTTT
TRBJ1-1,TRBV5-1,14,NA,TRBD1,CASSLGTANTEAFF,TGCGCCAGCAGCCTTGGGACAGCGAACACTGAAGCTTTCTTT
TRBJ2-1,TRBV20-1,16,NA,TRBD2,CSASMIGARESNEQFF,TGCAGTGCTAGTATGATTGGGGCGCGGGAGAGCAATGAGCAGTTCTTC
TRBJ2-1,TRBV19,15,NA,NA,CASSIVRLPYNEQFF,TGTGCCAGTAGTATAGTTAGACTCCCTTACAATGAGCAGTTCTTC
TRBJ1-1,TRBV5-1,15,NA,TRBD1,CASSSGDSTNTEAFF,TGCGCCAGCAGCTCGGGGGACAGCACGAACACTGAAGCTTTCTTT
TRBJ2-1,TRBV7-3,12,NA,NA,CASSTQGNEQFF,TGTGCCAGCAGCACTCAGGGAAATGAGCAGTTCTTC
TRBJ1-4,TRBV27,13,NA,TRBD1,CASQQGYNEKLFF,TGTGCCAGCCAACAGGGGTATAATGAAAAACTGTTTTTT
TRBJ1-5,TRBV21-1,19,NA,NA,CASSINRDRPAGGGLPQHF,TGTGCCAGCAGCATAAACCGGGACCGGCCCGCCGGCGGGGGGCTGCCCCAGCATTTT
TRBJ2-5,TRBV9,14,once,TRBD2,CASSRGLAEETQYF,TGTGCCAGCAGCAGGGGACTAGCGGAAGAGACCCAGTACTTC
TRBJ1-4,TRBV5-1,14,NA,NA,CASSLDSSSAKLFF,TGCGCCAGCAGCTTGGACAGCTCTTCGGCAAAACTGTTTTTT
TRBJ2-3,TRBV9,13,NA,NA,CASSVAVTDTQYF,TGTGCCAGCAGCGTAGCTGTCACAGATACGCAGTATTTT
TRBJ2-5,TRBV11-2,13,NA,NA,CASSLSEQETQYF,TGTGCCAGCAGCTTGAGCGAACAAGAGACCCAGTACTTC
TRBJ2-2,TRBV12-5,14,NA,TRBD2,CASGGLAVTGELFF,TGTGCTAGTGGGGGACTAGCGGTAACCGGGGAGCTGTTTTTT
TRBJ1-2,TRBV10-1,14,NA,TRBD1,CASKDQRQGYGYTF,TGCGCCAGCAAGGACCAAAGACAGGGCTATGGCTACACCTTC
TRBJ2-1,TRBV5-4,15,NA,NA,CASSLGGGRYNEQFF,TGTGCCAGCAGCTTGGGGGGGGGCCGCTACAATGAGCAGTTCTTC
TRBJ1-5,TRBV18,16,NA,TRBD1,CASSPRDRPSNQPQHF,TGTGCCAGCTCACCACGGGACAGGCCTAGCAATCAGCCCCAGCATTTT
TRBJ1-1,TRBV19,12,NA,NA,CATQTGWGEAFF,TGTGCCACCCAAACAGGGTGGGGTGAAGCTTTCTTT
TRBJ2-7,TRBV27,14,NA,NA,CARAPGQISYEQYF,TGTGCCCGCGCCCCCGGACAGATTTCCTACGAGCAGTACTTC
TRBJ2-1,TRBV27,13,NA,NA,CASMRGPAGEQFF,TGTGCCAGCATGCGGGGCCCGGCGGGGGAGCAGTTCTTC
TRBJ2-4,TRBV4-2,18,NA,NA,CASSNKGTANRGSDIQYF,TGTGCCAGCAGCAACAAAGGTACAGCAAACCGTGGATCAGACATTCAGTACTTC
TRBJ2-7,TRBV11-3,13,NA,NA,CASSLDYSYEQYF,TGTGCCAGCAGCTTAGATTACTCTTACGAGCAGTACTTC
TRBJ1-2,TRBV7-9,13,NA,TRBD1,CASRPRDRGGYTF,TGTGCCAGCAGACCCCGGGACAGGGGTGGCTACACCTTC
TRBJ2-7,TRBV20-1,11,NA,TRBD1,CSARQGYEQYF,TGCAGTGCTCGACAGGGCTACGAGCAGTACTTC